The next 16 T cell receptor beta chains were all read from a single sample in a study of T cell responses to AZD1222 COVID-19 vaccine. Sequencing used immunoSEQ multiplex PCR; TCRdb keeps in-frame clones, though not all of them. Of fewer than 200,000 clones listed, under 95% are singletons. The sample here was peripheral blood, taken on day 0 of MenACWY control vaccination. The origin of the receptors is an adult in good health.

The chain is built from TRBV15 and TRBJ1-3; possible D gene TRBD1, 5 bases. Per germline, CDR1 LNHNV and CDR2 YYDKDF (reference sequence). The CDR3 consists of 19 residues. Trimming pared 0 bases from V and 0 bases from J, leaving 18 bases between. CDR3 in DNA: TGTGCCACCAGCAGAGATGGGGGGACCTCCCTGACCTCTGGAAACACCATATATTTT. It encodes CATSRDGGTSLTSGNTIYF.

V and J are TRBV5-1 and TRBJ2-1; TRBD2 agrees at 14 bases. J gave up 2 bases and V 3 bases, and 10 bases lay outside the gene matches. Germline V lookup: CDR1 SGHRS, CDR2 YFSETQ. This CDR3 spans 19 amino acids. The DNA of the CDR3 is TGCGCCAGCAGCTCAACTGGGACTAGCGGGAGAATGGCCTACAATGAGCAGTTCTTC. Amino acids: CASSSTGTSGRMAYNEQFF.

V and J are TRBV6-5 and TRBJ2-1, with 10 bases lining up with TRBD2. This CDR3 contains 15 residues. CDR1 is MNHEY, CDR2 SVGAGI, per germline. The ends lost 2 bases at V and 8 bases at J; junction bases unmatched: 6. The CDR3 bases are TGTGCCAGCAGTTACGAGTCTAGCGGGAGCCATGAGCAGTTCTTC. It is translated as CASSYESSGSHEQFF.

The rearrangement joins TRBV19 to TRBJ2-2, with D possibly called TRBD1 or TRBD2 (6 bases each). The CDR3 length is 16 residues. V lost 4 bases and J lost 7, with 19 bases in between. Germline V gene data show CDR1 as LNHDA and CDR2 as SQIVND (reference sequence). CDR3 sequence reads: CASSTLPPGAGGELFF. The DNA of the CDR3 is TGTGCCAGTAGTACACTCCCGCCGGGGGCCGGCGGGGAGCTGTTTTTT.

The chain employs TRBV6-5 and TRBJ1-4; possible D gene TRBD1, 5 bases. Looked up from germline, CDR1 is MNHEY and CDR2 is SVGAGI. Trimming removed 2 bases from V and 8 bases from J, with 12 bases in between. The length of the CDR3 is 14 residues. CDR3 sequence: CASSYQQGREKLFF. The CDR3 DNA reads TGTGCCAGCAGTTACCAGCAGGGAAGGGAAAAACTGTTTTTT.

The V and J genes are TRBV29-1 and TRBJ2-7; D gene ambiguous. The CDR3 is 11 amino acids. Trimming left V 3 bases short and J 4 bases short, with 7 bases between. CDR1 and CDR2 from the germline V gene are SQVTM and ANQGSEA. The CDR3 region is CSVEVGYEQYF. In DNA form, the CDR3 reads TGCAGCGTTGAGGTCGGATACGAGCAGTACTTC.

In this sample, this clone turned up a few times. The genes are TRBV19 and TRBJ1-5; D is unclear. Trimming removed 6 bases from V and 4 bases from J, with 10 bases in between. This CDR3 spans 13 amino acids. CDR1 is LNHDA and CDR2 is SQIVND in the germline V gene (reference sequence). CDR3 bases: TGTGCCAGTAGGCCCTTGTTTAATCAGCCCCAGCATTTT. Translated: CASRPLFNQPQHF.

The gene calls are TRBV16 and TRBJ2-1; D may be TRBD2 (5 bases). Germline CDR1 and CDR2: KGHSY and FQNENV. The CDR3 is 15 amino acids. Trimming cost V 1 base and J 8 bases, with 15 bases left between them. The CDR3 DNA reads as TGTGCCAGCAGCCAATATCACGGGATAAGGGATGAGCAGTTCTTC. The encoded protein is CASSQYHGIRDEQFF.

This clone came up a few times. The chain joins TRBV11-3 to TRBJ1-2; D is uncertain. From germline, CDR1 is SGHNT and CDR2 YENEEA. V lost 0 bases, J lost 4 bases, and 21 bases lay in between. This CDR3 is built from 18 residues. CDR3 in DNA: TGTGCCAGCAGCTTAGATAGGAAAGTCTCTATAGGTGGCTATGGCTACACCTTC. This codes for CASSLDRKVSIGGYGYTF.

The rearrangement links TRBV7-2 to TRBJ1-1, with TRBD1 as a possible D gene (5 bases). Germline assignment: CDR1 SGHTA and CDR2 FQGNSA. Trimming took off 5 bases at V and 4 bases at J, with 14 bases between the two ends. The CDR3 has 14 residues. The CDR3 coding sequence is TGTGCCAGCAGCCCCCAGGGCGGGAGCACTGAAGCTTTCTTT. It yields the protein CASSPQGGSTEAFF.

This clone was seen only once. The rearrangement joins TRBV4-3 to TRBJ2-5, with TRBD2 identical over 10 bases. In germline, CDR1 is LGHNA, CDR2 YSLEER. The CDR3 runs 16 residues. V lost 0 bases and J lost 4; bases outside the gene matches: 5. This chain's CDR3 is CASSQDPSGGRETQYF. In DNA, the CDR3 is TGCGCCAGCAGCCAAGATCCTAGCGGGGGTAGAGAGACCCAGTACTTC.

The rearrangement uses TRBV11-1 and TRBJ1-3; D gene uncertain. The V end was cut by 5 bases, the J end by 0 bases, with 14 bases between. CDR1 is SGHAT and CDR2 is FQDESV in the germline V gene (reference sequence). The CDR3 covers 16 residues. This CDR3 reads CASSQQPHYSGNTIYF. The DNA for the CDR3 is TGTGCCAGCAGCCAACAACCCCACTACTCTGGAAACACCATATATTTT.

The rearrangement joins TRBV27 to TRBJ2-1; maybe TRBD1 (6 bases). The length of the CDR3 is 14 residues. Germline V gives CDR1 MNHEY, CDR2 SMNVEV (reference sequence). Trimming removed 7 bases at V and 5 bases at J, with 15 bases between. The CDR3 sequence: CASTRTATHNEQFF. The CDR3 DNA is TGTGCCAGCACCCGGACAGCCACACACAATGAGCAGTTCTTC.

The genes are TRBV19 and TRBJ1-3; weak D call: TRBD1 (6 bases). CDR1 is LNHDA, CDR2 SQIVND, per germline (reference sequence). V dropped 6 bases and J dropped 4 bases, with 22 bases sitting between them. The CDR3 is 17 amino acids. The CDR3 sequence is CASSVQGLAYQGNTIYF. In nucleotides, the CDR3 is TGTGCCAGTAGCGTTCAGGGGCTCGCCTACCAGGGAAACACCATATATTTT.

The chain combines TRBV18 with TRBJ2-3; D assignment may be TRBD1 or TRBD2 (5 bases each). The length of the CDR3 is 13 residues. Trimming stripped 3 bases from V and 4 bases from J, with 8 bases between. CDR1 and CDR2 from the germline V gene are KGHSH and LQKENI. The CDR3 is CASSPRGPDTQYF. In nucleotides, the CDR3 is TGTGCCAGCTCACCTCGGGGCCCAGATACGCAGTATTTT.

The V gene is TRBV5-6, the J gene TRBJ2-1; 7 bases fit TRBD2. The germline CDR1 and CDR2 sequences are SGHDT and YYEEEE. The junction had 15 bases not matched to a gene; V was cut back by 2 bases and J by 1 base. The CDR3 contains 19 residues. CDR3 coding DNA: TGTGCCAGCAGCTTAGCGGTCAGACTAGCCCCACTTTCCTACAATGAGCAGTTCTTC. Translation: CASSLAVRLAPLSYNEQFF.